This T cell receptor beta chain was found in a study of T cells in women clearing cervical HPV infection. Details on this clone: As yet, its antigen is unknown. The read terminates 3 residues ahead of where the CDR3 ends, so the germline J gene completes it.

Assay used: immunoSEQ multiplex PCR; TCRdb lists only in-frame clones, some missing. Its table records tens of thousands of clones. Overall study findings and caveats: CIN3+ cases had significantly higher TCR repertoire richness than controls, but evenness did not differ.

The CDR3 length is 15 residues. The germline V gene encodes CDR1 SGHTA and CDR2 FQGNSA. The J segment lost 0 bases and the V segment lost 3 bases, leaving 5 bases of the junction unmatched. The sequenced material came from blood buffy coat. The V and J genes are TRBV7-2 and TRBJ2-7; the match to TRBD2 covers 7 bases. This receptor was obtained from a woman between 18 and 70 years old with a cervical HPV16 infection that either progressed to CIN3+ or cleared (not recorded which). Incomplete CDR3 DNA: TGTGCCAGCAGCTTCGTAGCGGGTCTCTCCTACGAG. Its protein product is CASSFVAGLSYE. The whole CDR3 sequence reads CASSFVAGLSYEQYF.